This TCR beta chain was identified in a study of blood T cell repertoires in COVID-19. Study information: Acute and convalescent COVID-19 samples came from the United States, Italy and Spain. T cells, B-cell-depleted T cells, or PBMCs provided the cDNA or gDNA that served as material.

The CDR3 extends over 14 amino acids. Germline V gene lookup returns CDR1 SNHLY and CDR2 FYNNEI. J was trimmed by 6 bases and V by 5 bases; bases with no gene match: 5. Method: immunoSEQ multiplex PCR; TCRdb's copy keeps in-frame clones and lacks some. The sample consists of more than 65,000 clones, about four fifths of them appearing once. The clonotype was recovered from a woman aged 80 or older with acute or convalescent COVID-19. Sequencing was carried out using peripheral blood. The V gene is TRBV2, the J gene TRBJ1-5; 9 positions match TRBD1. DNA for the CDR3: TGTGCCAGCAGTTATGGACAGGGGATTCAGCCCCAGCATTTT. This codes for CASSYGQGIQPQHF.